One and the same sample provided the 9 T cell receptor beta chains below, sequenced in a study of regulatory T cells in long-lasting Graves disease. Time point described: newly diagnosed GD, antithyroid drugs for less than 3 months. Extracted RNA from PBMCs served as the source of the TCR library. Relying on iRepertoire HTBI primers and Arm-PCR of CDR3 regions, the team built TCR beta libraries. TCRdb reprocessed the multiplex PCR reads with MiXCR, giving one entry per CDR3 protein. The sample has 530,000 or so distinct CDR3 sequences, approximately 13% seen once. The same specimen was also included in a second study, on T cells in Graves' hyperthyroidism and ophthalmopathy.

The material was peripheral blood mononuclear cells (PBMCs), obtained at new diagnosis, from a patient treated with antithyroid drugs. The receptors come from a man aged 25 to 40 with Graves disease.

This clonotype was detected ten times or more. J is TRBJ2-1 and V is TRBV20-1; D may be TRBD2 (6 bases). This CDR3 comprises 15 residues. Germline loops: CDR1 DFQATT, CDR2 SNEGSKA (reference sequence). V was trimmed by 5 bases and J by 1 base, leaving 15 bases between them. This chain's CDR3 is CSAPDISGSYNEQFF. The CDR3 nucleotides are TGCAGTGCTCCAGATATCAGCGGGTCCTACAATGAGCAGTTCTTC.

There are many counts of this clonotype. The chain uses TRBV27 and TRBJ2-2; D remains ambiguous. V lost 6 bases and J 3 bases, leaving 17 bases between the germline ends. Germline CDR1 reads MNHEY; CDR2 reads SMNVEV (reference sequence). This CDR3 contains 16 residues. CDR3 residues: CASRGFKAEDTGELFF. The CDR3 nucleotides are TGTGCCAGCAGGGGGTTTAAGGCGGAAGACACCGGGGAGCTGTTTTTT.

The chain is built from TRBV10-3 and TRBJ1-4; D is ambiguous. V shed 6 bases and J shed 5 bases, with 13 bases lying between them. CDR1 is ENHRY, CDR2 SYGVKD, per germline. This CDR3 is 14 amino acids long. The CDR3 region has the DNA TGTGCCATCAGCCTCGACGGTCCCAATGAAAAACTGTTTTTT. Residues: CAISLDGPNEKLFF.

This clonotype was seen only a few times. The chain has TRBV27 and TRBJ2-4, with 9 bases fitting TRBD1. The CDR3 extends over 15 amino acids. The V gene's germline CDR1 is MNHEY and CDR2 SMNVEV (reference sequence). The trim removed 4 bases at V and 8 bases at J, leaving 9 bases unmatched. The CDR3: CASSSPGDRVDIQYF. The CDR3 DNA sequence: TGTGCCAGCAGTTCCCCGGGGGACAGGGTCGACATTCAGTACTTC.

The rearrangement joins TRBV20-1 to TRBJ2-3; 12 bases fit TRBD2. The CDR3 is 15 residues long. Germline V gene data show CDR1 as DFQATT and CDR2 as SNEGSKA (reference sequence). Germline trimming cut 5 bases from V and 2 bases from J; bases unmatched to any gene: 5. The CDR3 bases are TGCAGTGCTCCCCGGACTAGCGGGATCACAGATACGCAGTATTTT. It translates to CSAPRTSGITDTQYF.

The V gene is TRBV4-2, the J gene TRBJ1-1; no firm D call. The germline V and J ends were trimmed by 3 bases and 1 base, with 9 bases remaining between them. This CDR3 has 14 amino acids. Germline V lookup: CDR1 LGHNA, CDR2 YNFKEQ. Here the CDR3 DNA reads TGTGCCAGCAGCCACGCGACCAAGAACACTGAAGCTTTCTTT. Protein: CASSHATKNTEAFF.

This clonotype appeared many times. This chain uses TRBV6-1 with TRBJ2-7; TRBD1 agrees at 8 bases. The CDR3 is 12 residues long. CDR1 MNHNS and CDR2 SASEGT come from the germline V gene. The J segment lost 3 bases and the V segment lost 6 bases, leaving 1 base of the junction unmatched. The DNA of the CDR3 is TGTGCCAGCAGGGGACAGGTCTACGAGCAGTACTTC. Its translation: CASRGQVYEQYF.

At least ten counts were recorded for this clonotype. The chain is built from TRBV18 and TRBJ2-5, with D possibly TRBD1 on 7 matching bases. Germline-derived CDR1 and CDR2 are KGHSH and LQKENI. CDR3 length: 15 amino acids. V was trimmed by 8 bases and J by 4 bases, leaving 20 bases between them. Here the CDR3 reads CASSPRGQGGETQYF. DNA for the CDR3: TGTGCCAGCAGCCCAAGAGGGCAGGGGGGAGAGACCCAGTACTTC.

The table lists this clonotype with a few counts. The chain is built from TRBV20-1 and TRBJ2-7; D gene unclear. Deletions cut 3 bases from V and 1 base from J, with 10 bases between. CDR1 is DFQATT, CDR2 SNEGSKA, per germline (reference sequence). The CDR3 is 13 amino acids. CDR3 bases: TGCAGTGCTAGGTATGGGCTTTCCTACGAGCAGTACTTC. Encoded protein: CSARYGLSYEQYF.